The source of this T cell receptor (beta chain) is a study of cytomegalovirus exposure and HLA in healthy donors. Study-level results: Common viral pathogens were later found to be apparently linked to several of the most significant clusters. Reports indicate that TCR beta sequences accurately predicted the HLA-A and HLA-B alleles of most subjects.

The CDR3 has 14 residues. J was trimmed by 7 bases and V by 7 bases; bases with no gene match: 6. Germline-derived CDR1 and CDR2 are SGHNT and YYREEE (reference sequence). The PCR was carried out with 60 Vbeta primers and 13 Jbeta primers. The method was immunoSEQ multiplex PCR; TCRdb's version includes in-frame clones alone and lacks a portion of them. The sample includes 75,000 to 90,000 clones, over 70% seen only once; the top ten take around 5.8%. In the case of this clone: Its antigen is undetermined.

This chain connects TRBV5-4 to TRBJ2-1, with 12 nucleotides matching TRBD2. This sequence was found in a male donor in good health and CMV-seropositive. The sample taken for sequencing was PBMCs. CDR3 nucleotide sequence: TGTGCCAGCGAGCTAGCGGGAGGGGGTAATGAGCAGTTCTTC. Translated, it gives CASELAGGGNEQFF. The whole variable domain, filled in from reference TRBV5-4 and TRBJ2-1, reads ETGVTQSPTHLIKTRGQQVTLRCSSQSGHNTVSWYQQALGQGPQFIFQYYREEENGRGNFPPRFSGLQFPNYSSELNVNALELDDSALYLCASELAGGGNEQFFGPGTRLTVL.